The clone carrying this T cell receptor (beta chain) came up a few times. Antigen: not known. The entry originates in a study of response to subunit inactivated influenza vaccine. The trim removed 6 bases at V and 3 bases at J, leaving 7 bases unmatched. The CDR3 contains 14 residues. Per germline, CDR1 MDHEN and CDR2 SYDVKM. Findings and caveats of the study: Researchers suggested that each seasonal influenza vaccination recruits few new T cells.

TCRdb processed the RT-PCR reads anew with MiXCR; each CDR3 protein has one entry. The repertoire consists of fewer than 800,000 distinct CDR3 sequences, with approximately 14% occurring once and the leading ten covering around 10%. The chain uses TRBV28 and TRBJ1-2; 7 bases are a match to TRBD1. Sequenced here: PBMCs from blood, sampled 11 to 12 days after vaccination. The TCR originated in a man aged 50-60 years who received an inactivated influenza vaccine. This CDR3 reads CASSSGGSYYGYTF. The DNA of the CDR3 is TGTGCCAGCAGCTCAGGGGGGTCCTACTATGGCTACACCTTC.